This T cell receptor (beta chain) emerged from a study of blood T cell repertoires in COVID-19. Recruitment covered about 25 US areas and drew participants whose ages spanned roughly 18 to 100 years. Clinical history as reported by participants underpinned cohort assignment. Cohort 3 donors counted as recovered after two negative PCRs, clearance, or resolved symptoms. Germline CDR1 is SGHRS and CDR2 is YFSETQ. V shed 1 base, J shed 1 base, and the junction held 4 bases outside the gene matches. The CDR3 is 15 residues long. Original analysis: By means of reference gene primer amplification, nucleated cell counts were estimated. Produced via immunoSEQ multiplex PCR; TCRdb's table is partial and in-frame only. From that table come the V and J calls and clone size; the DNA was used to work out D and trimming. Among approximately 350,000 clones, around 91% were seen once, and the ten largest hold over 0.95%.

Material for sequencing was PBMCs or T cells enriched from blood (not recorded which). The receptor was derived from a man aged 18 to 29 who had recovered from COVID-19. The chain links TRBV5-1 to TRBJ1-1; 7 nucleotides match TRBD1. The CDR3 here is CASSLTGAGNTEAFF. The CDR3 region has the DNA TGCGCCAGCAGCTTGACAGGGGCCGGGAACACTGAAGCTTTCTTT.